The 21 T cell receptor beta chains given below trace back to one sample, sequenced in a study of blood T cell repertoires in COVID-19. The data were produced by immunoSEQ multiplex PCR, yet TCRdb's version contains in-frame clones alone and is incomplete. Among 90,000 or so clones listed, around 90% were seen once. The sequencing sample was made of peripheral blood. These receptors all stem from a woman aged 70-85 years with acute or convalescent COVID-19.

The CDR3 is CASSLVGGVYQPQHF. The CDR3 DNA is TGTGCCAGCAGTTTAGTCGGGGGAGTGTATCAGCCCCAGCATTTT. The chain carries TRBV28 and TRBJ1-5; D perhaps matches TRBD1 (5 bases). Per germline, CDR1 MDHEN and CDR2 SYDVKM. The V and J ends lost 2 bases and 5 bases respectively, with 13 bases between them. The CDR3 runs 15 residues.

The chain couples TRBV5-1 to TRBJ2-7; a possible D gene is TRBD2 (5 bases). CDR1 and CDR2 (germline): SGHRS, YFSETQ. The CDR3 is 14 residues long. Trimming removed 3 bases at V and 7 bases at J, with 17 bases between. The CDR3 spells CASSSPGVVGEQYF. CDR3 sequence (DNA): TGCGCCAGCAGCTCCCCCGGGGTTGTGGGTGAGCAGTACTTC.

CDR3 residues: CASSQVGGGEKLFF. Written as DNA, the CDR3 is TGTGCCAGCAGCCAAGTGGGTGGAGGGGAAAAACTGTTTTTT. The chain is built from TRBV3-1 (or the pseudogene TRBV3-2) and TRBJ1-4, with D unclear. Deletions cut 1 base from V and 8 bases from J, with 11 bases between. This CDR3 comprises 14 residues. The germline CDR1 and CDR2 sequences are LGHDT and YNNKEL (reference sequence).

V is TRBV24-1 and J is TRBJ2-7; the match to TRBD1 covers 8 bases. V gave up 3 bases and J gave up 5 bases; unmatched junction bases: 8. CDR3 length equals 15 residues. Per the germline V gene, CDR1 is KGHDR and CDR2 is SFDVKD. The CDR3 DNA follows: TGTGCCACCAGTGATGGCGGACAGGGTCGCAACGAGCAGTACTTC. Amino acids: CATSDGGQGRNEQYF.

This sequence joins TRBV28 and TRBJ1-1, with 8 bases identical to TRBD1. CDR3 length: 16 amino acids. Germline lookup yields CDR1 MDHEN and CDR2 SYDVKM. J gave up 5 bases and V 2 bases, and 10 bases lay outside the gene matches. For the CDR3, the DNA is TGTGCCAGCAGTTTACACCTCGGACAGGGAGGGACTGAAGCTTTCTTT. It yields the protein CASSLHLGQGGTEAFF.

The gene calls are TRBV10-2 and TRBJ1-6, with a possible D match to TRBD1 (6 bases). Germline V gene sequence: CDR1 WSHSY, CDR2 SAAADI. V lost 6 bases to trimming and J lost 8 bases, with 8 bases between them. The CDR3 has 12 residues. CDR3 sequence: CASRDSYSPLHF. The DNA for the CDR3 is TGCGCCAGCAGGGACAGTTATTCACCCCTCCACTTT.

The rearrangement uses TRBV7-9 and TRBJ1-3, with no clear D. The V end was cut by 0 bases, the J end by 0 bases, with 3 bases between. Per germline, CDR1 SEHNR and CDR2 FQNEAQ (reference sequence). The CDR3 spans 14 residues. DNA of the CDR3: TGTGCCAGCAGCTTAGCGGCCTCTGGAAACACCATATATTTT. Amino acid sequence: CASSLAASGNTIYF.

The CDR3: CASSLYPEPQPHSGNTIYF. CDR3 DNA: TGCGCCAGCAGCTTGTACCCGGAGCCACAACCGCACTCTGGAAACACCATATATTTT. The V and J genes are TRBV5-1 and TRBJ1-3; no clear D. From germline, CDR1 is SGHRS and CDR2 YFSETQ. This CDR3 region has 19 residues. With 1 base removed from V and 0 bases from J, the gap between germline ends came to 20 bases. Complete variable domain (other parts from reference TRBV5-1 and TRBJ1-3): KAGVTQTPRYLIKTRGQQVTLSCSPISGHRSVSWYQQTPGQGLQFLFEYFSETQRNKGNFPGRFSGRQFSNSRSEMNVSTLELGDSALYLCASSLYPEPQPHSGNTIYFGEGSWLTVV.

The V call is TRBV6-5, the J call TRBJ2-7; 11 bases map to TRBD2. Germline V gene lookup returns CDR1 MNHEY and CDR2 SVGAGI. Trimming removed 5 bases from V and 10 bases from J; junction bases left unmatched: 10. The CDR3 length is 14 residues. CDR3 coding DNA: TGTGCCAGCAGTCCTGCTAGCGGGGGGAGTCAACAGTACGTC. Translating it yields CASSPASGGSQQYV.

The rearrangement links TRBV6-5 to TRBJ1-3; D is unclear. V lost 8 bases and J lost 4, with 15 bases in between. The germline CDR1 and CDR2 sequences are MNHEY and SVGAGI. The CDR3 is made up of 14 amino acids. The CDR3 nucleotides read TGTGCCAGCGCCAGTCCTAAGAGGGGAAACACCATATATTTT. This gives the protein CASASPKRGNTIYF.

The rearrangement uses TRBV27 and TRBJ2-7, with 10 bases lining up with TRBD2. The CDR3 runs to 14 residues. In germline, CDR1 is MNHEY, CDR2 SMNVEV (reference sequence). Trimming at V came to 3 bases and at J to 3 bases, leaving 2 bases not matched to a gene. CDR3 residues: CASSFGTSDYEQYF. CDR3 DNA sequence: TGTGCCAGCAGTTTTGGGACTAGCGACTACGAGCAGTACTTC.

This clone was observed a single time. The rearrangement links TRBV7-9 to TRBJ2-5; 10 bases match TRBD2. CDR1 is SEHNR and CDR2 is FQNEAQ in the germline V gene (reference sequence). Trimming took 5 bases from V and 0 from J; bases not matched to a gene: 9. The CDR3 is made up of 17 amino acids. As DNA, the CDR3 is TGTGCCAGCAGCCCAGGACTAGCGGAGTTGTACCAAGAGACCCAGTACTTC. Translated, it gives CASSPGLAELYQETQYF. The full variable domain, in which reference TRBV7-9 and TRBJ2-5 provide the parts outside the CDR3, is DTGVSQNPRHKITKRGQNVTFRCDPISEHNRLYWYRQTLGQGPEFLTYFQNEAQLEKSRLLSDRFSAERPKGSFSTLEIQRTEQGDSAMYLCASSPGLAELYQETQYFGPGTRLLVL.

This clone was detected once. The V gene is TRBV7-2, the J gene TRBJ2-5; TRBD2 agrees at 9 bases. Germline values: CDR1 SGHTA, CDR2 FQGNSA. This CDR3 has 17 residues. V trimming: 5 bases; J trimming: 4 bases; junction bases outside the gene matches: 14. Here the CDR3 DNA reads TGTGCCAGCAGCCAAAGAAGAAGCGGGGGGACTATAGAGACCCAGTACTTC. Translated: CASSQRRSGGTIETQYF.

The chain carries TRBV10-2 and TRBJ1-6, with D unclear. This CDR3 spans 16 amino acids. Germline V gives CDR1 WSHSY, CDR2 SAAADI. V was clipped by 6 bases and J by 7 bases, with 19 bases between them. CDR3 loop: CASRHGNGVSNSPLHF. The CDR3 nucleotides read TGCGCCAGCAGGCACGGTAACGGGGTCTCGAATTCACCCCTCCACTTT.

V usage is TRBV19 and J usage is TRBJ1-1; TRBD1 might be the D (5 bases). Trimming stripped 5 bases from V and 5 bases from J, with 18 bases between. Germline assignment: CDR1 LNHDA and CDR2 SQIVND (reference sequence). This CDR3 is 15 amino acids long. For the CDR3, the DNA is TGTGCCAGTAGTGTCGACGGATGGGAGGGGACTGAAGCTTTCTTT. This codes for CASSVDGWEGTEAFF.

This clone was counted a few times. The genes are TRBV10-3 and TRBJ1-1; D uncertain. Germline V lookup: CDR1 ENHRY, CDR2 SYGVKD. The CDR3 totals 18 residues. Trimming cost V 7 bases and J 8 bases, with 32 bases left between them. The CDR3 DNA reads TGTGCCATCACCGAGGGTGTCAGTAGAAGTTTTAGTCCGAAGGAAGCTTTCTTT. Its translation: CAITEGVSRSFSPKEAFF.

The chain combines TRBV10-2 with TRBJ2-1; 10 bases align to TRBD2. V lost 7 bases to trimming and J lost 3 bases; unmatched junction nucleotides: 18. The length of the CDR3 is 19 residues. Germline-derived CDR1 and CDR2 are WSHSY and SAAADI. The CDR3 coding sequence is TGCGCCAGCACGACAGGGGCGGCTAGCGGGAGTAGGAGCTACAATGAGCAGTTCTTC. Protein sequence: CASTTGAASGSRSYNEQFF.

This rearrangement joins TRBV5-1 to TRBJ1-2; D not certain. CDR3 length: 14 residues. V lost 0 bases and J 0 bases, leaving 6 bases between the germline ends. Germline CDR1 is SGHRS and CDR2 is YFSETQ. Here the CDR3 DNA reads TGCGCCAGCAGCTTGGAGGCGGCTAACTATGGCTACACCTTC. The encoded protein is CASSLEAANYGYTF.

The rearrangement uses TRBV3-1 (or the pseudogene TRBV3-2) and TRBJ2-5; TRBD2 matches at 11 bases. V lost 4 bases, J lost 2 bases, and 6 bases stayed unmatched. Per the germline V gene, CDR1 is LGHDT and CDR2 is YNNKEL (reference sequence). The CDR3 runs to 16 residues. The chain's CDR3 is CASSRLTSGVQETQYF. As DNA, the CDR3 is TGTGCCAGCAGCCGCCTGACTAGCGGGGTTCAAGAGACCCAGTACTTC.

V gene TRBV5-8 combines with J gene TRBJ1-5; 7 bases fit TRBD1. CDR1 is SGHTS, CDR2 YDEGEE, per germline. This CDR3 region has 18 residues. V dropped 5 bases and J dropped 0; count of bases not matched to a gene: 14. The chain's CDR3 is CASRSHRGSILSNQPQHF. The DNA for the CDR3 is TGTGCCAGCAGAAGCCACAGGGGAAGTATCCTTAGCAATCAGCCCCAGCATTTT.

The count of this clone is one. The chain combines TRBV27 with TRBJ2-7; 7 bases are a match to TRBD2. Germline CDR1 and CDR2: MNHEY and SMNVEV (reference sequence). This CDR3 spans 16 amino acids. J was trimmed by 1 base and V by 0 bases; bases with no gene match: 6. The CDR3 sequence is CASSLSGLGGSYEQYF. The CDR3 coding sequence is TGTGCCAGCAGTTTATCGGGGTTGGGGGGGTCCTACGAGCAGTACTTC.